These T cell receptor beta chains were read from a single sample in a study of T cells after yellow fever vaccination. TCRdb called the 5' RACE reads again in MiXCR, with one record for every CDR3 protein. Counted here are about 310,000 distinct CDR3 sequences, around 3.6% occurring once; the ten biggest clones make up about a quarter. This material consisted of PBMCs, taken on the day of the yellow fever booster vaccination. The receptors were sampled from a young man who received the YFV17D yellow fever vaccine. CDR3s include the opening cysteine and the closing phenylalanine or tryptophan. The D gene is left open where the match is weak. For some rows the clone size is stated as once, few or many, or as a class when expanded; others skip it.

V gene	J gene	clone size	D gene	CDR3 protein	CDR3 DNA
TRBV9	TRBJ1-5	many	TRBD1	CASSGQGDFYQPQHF	TGTGCCAGCAGCGGACAGGGAGATTTTTATCAGCCCCAGCATTTT
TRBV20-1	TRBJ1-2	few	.	CSAPIELGRYGYTF	TGCAGTGCTCCCATTGAACTAGGTCGCTATGGCTACACCTTC
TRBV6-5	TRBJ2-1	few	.	CASSYEGRSYNEQFF	TGTGCCAGCAGTTACGAGGGGCGCTCCTACAATGAGCAGTTCTTC
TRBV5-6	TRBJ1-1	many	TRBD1	CASSLDRGFLGAFF	TGTGCCAGCAGCTTGGACAGGGGATTCCTGGGAGCTTTCTTT
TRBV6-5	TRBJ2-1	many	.	CASSYGPVGEQFF	TGTGCCAGCAGTTACGGCCCCGTCGGTGAGCAGTTCTTC
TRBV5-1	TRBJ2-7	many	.	CASSWKGQRNEQYF	TGCGCCAGCAGCTGGAAGGGACAAAGAAACGAGCAGTACTTC
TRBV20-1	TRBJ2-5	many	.	CSALYGGETQYF	TGCAGTGCTTTGTACGGTGGAGAGACCCAGTACTTC
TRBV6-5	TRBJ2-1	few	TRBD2	CASGAGEDEQFF	TGTGCCAGCGGGGCGGGGGAGGATGAGCAGTTCTTC
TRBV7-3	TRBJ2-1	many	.	CASSPNPGLHYNEQFF	TGTGCCAGCAGCCCTAATCCCGGACTACACTACAATGAGCAGTTCTTC
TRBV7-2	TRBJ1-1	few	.	CASSRPRALGNTEAFF	TGTGCCAGCAGCCGGCCCCGGGCCCTGGGGAACACTGAAGCTTTCTTT
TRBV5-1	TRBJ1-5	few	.	CASRSGTNNQPQHF	TGCGCCAGCAGGAGCGGGACGAATAATCAGCCCCAGCATTTT
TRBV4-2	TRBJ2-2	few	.	CASSPHGGVNTGELFF	TGTGCCAGCAGCCCCCACGGGGGAGTCAACACCGGGGAGCTGTTTTTT
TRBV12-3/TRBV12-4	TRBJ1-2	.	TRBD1	CASSFSTGGTDGYTF	TGTGCCAGCAGTTTCAGTACAGGGGGTACGGATGGCTACACCTTC
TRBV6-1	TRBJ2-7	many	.	CASTDSIHEQYF	TGTGCCAGCACCGACAGTATCCACGAGCAGTACTTC
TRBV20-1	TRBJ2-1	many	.	CSASHWGSSGLDEQFF	TGCAGTGCTAGTCACTGGGGGAGCTCCGGATTAGATGAGCAGTTCTTC
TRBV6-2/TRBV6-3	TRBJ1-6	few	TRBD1	CASSYIVAGGSPLHF	TGTGCCAGCAGTTACATCGTGGCAGGGGGTTCACCCCTCCACTTT
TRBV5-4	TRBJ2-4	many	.	CASSRPGQEGNIQYF	TGTGCCAGCAGCCGACCGGGACAAGAAGGAAACATTCAGTACTTC
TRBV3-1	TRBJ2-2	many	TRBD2	CASSPTWGGTGELFF	TGTGCCAGCAGCCCTACTTGGGGGGGCACCGGGGAGCTGTTTTTT
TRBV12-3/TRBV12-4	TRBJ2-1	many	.	CASSLSVLGNEQFF	TGTGCCAGCAGTTTAAGTGTCCTTGGCAATGAGCAGTTCTTC
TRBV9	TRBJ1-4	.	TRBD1	CASSVEGGGTNEKLFF	TGTGCCAGCAGCGTAGAAGGAGGGGGCACTAATGAAAAACTGTTTTTT
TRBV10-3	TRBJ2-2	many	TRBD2	CAISEWRAGPGTGELFF	TGTGCCATCAGTGAGTGGAGAGCGGGGCCGGGGACCGGGGAGCTGTTTTTT
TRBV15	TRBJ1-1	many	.	CATSRARQAGPEAFF	TGTGCCACCAGCAGGGCTCGACAGGCGGGACCTGAAGCTTTCTTT
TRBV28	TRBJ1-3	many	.	CASGSQGSDGNTIYF	TGTGCCAGCGGATCACAAGGCTCGGACGGAAACACCATATATTTT
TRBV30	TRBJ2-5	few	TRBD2	CAWSVGGGQGETQYF	TGTGCCTGGAGTGTAGGCGGGGGGCAGGGAGAGACCCAGTACTTC
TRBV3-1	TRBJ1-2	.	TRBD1	CASSQYQGAYGYTF	TGTGCCAGCAGCCAATACCAGGGGGCCTATGGCTACACCTTC
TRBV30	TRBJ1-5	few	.	CAWSPQMRQPQHF	TGTGCCTGGAGTCCCCAAATGAGACAGCCCCAGCATTTT
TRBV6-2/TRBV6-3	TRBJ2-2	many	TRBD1	CASRNPGQGDTGELFF	TGTGCCAGCCGGAACCCGGGACAGGGGGACACCGGGGAGCTGTTTTTT
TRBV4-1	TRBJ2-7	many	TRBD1	CASSPSETGGYEQYF	TGCGCCAGCAGCCCTAGTGAGACAGGGGGCTACGAGCAGTACTTC
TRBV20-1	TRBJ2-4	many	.	CSAKTRDENIQYF	TGCAGTGCTAAGACTAGGGATGAAAACATTCAGTACTTC
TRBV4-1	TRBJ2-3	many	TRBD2	CASRGVAGSTDTQYF	TGCGCCAGCAGAGGAGTAGCGGGGAGCACAGATACGCAGTATTTT
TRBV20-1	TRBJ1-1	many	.	CSASWWGIRRNTEAFF	TGCAGTGCTAGTTGGTGGGGGATTAGGAGGAACACTGAAGCTTTCTTT
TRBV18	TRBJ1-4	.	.	CASSPQAGTEKLFF	TGTGCCAGCTCACCACAGGCAGGGACTGAAAAACTGTTTTTT
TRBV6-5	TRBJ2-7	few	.	CASSSETWSSYEQYF	TGTGCCAGCAGTAGTGAAACCTGGAGCTCCTACGAGCAGTACTTC
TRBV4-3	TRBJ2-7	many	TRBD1	CASSQDRGGVYEQYF	TGCGCCAGCAGCCAGGACAGGGGAGGCGTCTACGAGCAGTACTTC
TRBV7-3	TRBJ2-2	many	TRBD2	CASSYSGGTTGELFF	TGTGCCAGCAGCTACAGCGGGGGGACCACCGGGGAGCTGTTTTTT
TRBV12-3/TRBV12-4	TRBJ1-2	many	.	CATQGRNYGYTF	TGTGCCACACAGGGACGAAACTATGGCTACACCTTC
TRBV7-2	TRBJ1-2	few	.	CASTLPQLYGYTF	TGTGCCAGCACCTTACCCCAACTCTATGGCTACACCTTC
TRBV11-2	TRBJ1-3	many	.	CASSRERNAGNTIYF	TGTGCCAGCAGCAGGGAAAGAAATGCTGGAAACACCATATATTTT
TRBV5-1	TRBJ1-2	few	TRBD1	CASSETGGRGYTF	TGCGCCAGCAGCGAGACAGGGGGGCGAGGCTACACCTTC
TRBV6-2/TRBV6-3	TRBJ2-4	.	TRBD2	CASSYPSDGRDIQYF	TGTGCCAGCAGTTACCCCTCCGACGGGAGGGACATTCAGTACTTC
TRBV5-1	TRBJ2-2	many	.	CASSWGTENTGELFF	TGCGCCAGCAGCTGGGGGACGGAGAACACCGGGGAGCTGTTTTTT
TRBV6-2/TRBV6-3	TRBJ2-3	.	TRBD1	CASSGQGASDTQYF	TGTGCCAGCAGCGGACAGGGGGCATCAGATACGCAGTATTTT
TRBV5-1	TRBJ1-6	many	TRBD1	CASTPQGAYNSPLHF	TGCGCCAGCACCCCTCAGGGGGCCTATAATTCACCCCTCCACTTT
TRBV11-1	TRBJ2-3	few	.	CASSNRRDTQYF	TGTGCCAGCAGCAATAGGCGAGATACGCAGTATTTT
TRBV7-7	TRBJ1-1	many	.	CASSWDPNTEAFF	TGTGCCAGCAGCTGGGACCCGAACACTGAAGCTTTCTTT
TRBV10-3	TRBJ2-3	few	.	CAISEGASSTDTQYF	TGTGCCATCAGTGAGGGAGCTTCTAGCACAGATACGCAGTATTTT
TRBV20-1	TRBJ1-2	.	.	CSARNYGYTF	TGCAGTGCTAGAAACTATGGCTACACCTTC
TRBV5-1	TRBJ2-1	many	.	CASSLDPQTLSEQFF	TGCGCCAGCAGCTTGGACCCCCAAACCCTAAGTGAGCAGTTCTTC
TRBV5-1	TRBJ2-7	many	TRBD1	CASSPGQGEQYF	TGCGCCAGCAGCCCGGGACAGGGAGAGCAGTACTTC
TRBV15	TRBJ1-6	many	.	CATSREIPGRSYNSPLHF	TGTGCCACCAGCAGAGAGATACCGGGGAGGTCCTATAATTCACCCCTCCACTTT
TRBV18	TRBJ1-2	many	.	CASSPPAGYGYTF	TGTGCCAGCTCACCACCAGCGGGCTATGGCTACACCTTC
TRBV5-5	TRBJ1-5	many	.	CASSLGVYSNQPQHF	TGTGCCAGCAGCTTAGGAGTCTATAGCAATCAGCCCCAGCATTTT
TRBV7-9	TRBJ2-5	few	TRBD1	CASRSAVTGMETQYF	TGTGCCAGCCGCTCAGCCGTGACAGGGATGGAGACCCAGTACTTC